This T cell receptor beta chain was found in a study of shared clonotypes between healthy human individuals. A single count supports this clone. Per the authors' pipeline: ImmunoSEQ only sent back junction sequences with no quality scores, so filtering was done differently. Measured with immunoSEQ multiplex PCR; TCRdb has only the in-frame clones, and not every one. V and J calls and clone size are those listed in that table; D and trimming were worked out from the DNA. The table has 1.4 million to 1.5 million clones, roughly 97% seen once; the top ten hold about 1.2%. This clonotype was obtained from a man aged 30 to 39 in good health. Sequenced sample: naive CD4+ T cells sorted from blood. This sample's subset: CD45RA+ positively selected.

CDR3 sequence (DNA): TGTGCCAGCAGCAAAGGAATTTCGGAGGCAGATACGCAGTATTTT. Translated: CASSKGISEADTQYF. The chain joins TRBV27 to TRBJ2-3; a weak D match, TRBD2 (5 bases). The V end lost 6 bases, the J end lost 4 bases, and 17 bases lay between the germline ends. The V gene's germline CDR1 is MNHEY and CDR2 SMNVEV (reference sequence). This CDR3 is built from 15 residues.